Below are 5 T cell receptor beta chains sequenced from a single sample in a study of vaccination and CD4 T cells after COVID-19. Stated treatment: approximately nine-day PBMC culture with coronavirus spike peptide pools or control peptides (ViraFEST assay). Their cognate antigens are unknown. The Oncomine TCR Beta short-read assay was applied to DNA of cultured CD4+ T cells. TCRdb passed the PCR reads through MiXCR, listing each CDR3 protein once. Here the sample spans about 15,000 distinct CDR3 sequences, 45% being singletons. Sample: CD4+ T cells from blood, cultured in vitro, taken before SARS-CoV-2 vaccination. The origin of the receptors is a human donor who received a COVID-19 vaccine.

This clonotype was observed a handful of times. The V and J genes are TRBV7-2 and TRBJ2-5, with 12 bases fitting TRBD2. Germline CDR1 SGHTA, CDR2 FQGNSA. The CDR3 has 15 residues. V trimming: 5 bases; J trimming: 7 bases; junction bases outside the gene matches: 8. The CDR3 loop is CASSLRTSGTGTQYF. CDR3 DNA: TGTGCCAGCAGCCTAAGGACTAGCGGGACCGGGACCCAGTACTTC.

In its sample, this clonotype was seen a few times. The genes are TRBV30 and TRBJ1-1, with D possibly matching TRBD1 (5 bases). V was cut by 0 bases and J by 5 bases, with 19 bases left in between. The germline CDR1 and CDR2 sequences are GTSNPN and SVGIG (reference sequence). This CDR3 is built from 16 residues. The CDR3 DNA reads TGTGCCTGGAGTGTACACCTCGGGGGGGTAGAGACTGAAGCTTTCTTT. The encoded protein is CAWSVHLGGVETEAFF.

V usage is TRBV7-9 and J usage is TRBJ1-3; no clear D. The CDR3 is made up of 12 amino acids. The germline V and J ends were trimmed by 5 bases and 7 bases, with 9 bases remaining between them. Germline CDR1 SEHNR, CDR2 FQNEAQ (reference sequence). This chain's CDR3 is CASSPQSNTIYF. The CDR3 DNA reads TGTGCCAGCAGCCCCCAAAGTAACACCATATATTTT. Drawing the rest from reference TRBV7-9 and TRBJ1-3, the complete variable domain is DTGVSQNPRHKITKRGQNVTFRCDPISEHNRLYWYRQTLGQGPEFLTYFQNEAQLEKSRLLSDRFSAERPKGSFSTLEIQRTEQGDSAMYLCASSPQSNTIYFGEGSWLTVV.

J is TRBJ1-1 and V is TRBV2, with unresolved D. The CDR3 consists of 14 residues. The germline gives CDR1 SNHLY, CDR2 FYNNEI. The V end was cut by 6 bases, the J end by 4 bases, with 15 bases between. The CDR3 DNA is TGTGCCAGCAGCCAGGTGGGCTGGGGCACTGAAGCTTTCTTT. Its protein product is CASSQVGWGTEAFF.

This clonotype was counted a few times. The chain carries TRBV20-1 and TRBJ1-2; TRBD1 agrees at 7 bases. Germline assignment: CDR1 DFQATT and CDR2 SNEGSKA (reference sequence). This CDR3 has 12 amino acids. The V gene end was trimmed by 3 bases and the J gene end by 4 bases; junction bases not matched to a gene: 2. The CDR3 sequence: CSASRGGYGYTF. DNA of the CDR3: TGCAGTGCTAGCAGGGGGGGCTATGGCTACACCTTC.